The subject of this entry is one T cell receptor beta chain. The data stem from a study of blood T cell repertoires in COVID-19. About the research overall: Samples taken during acute and convalescent COVID-19 were collected in the United States, Italy and Spain.

Authors' analysis steps: Nucleated cell counts were estimated from reference gene primer amplification. The data were produced by immunoSEQ multiplex PCR, yet TCRdb's version contains in-frame clones alone and is incomplete. D and trimming were read from the DNA, whereas the V and J calls and clone size are those reported in that table. In the table there are about 140,000 clones, roughly 87% of which are singletons. Trimming left V 5 bases short and J 2 bases short, with 15 bases between. Germline loops: CDR1 MDHEN, CDR2 SYDVKM. The CDR3 length is 15 residues. The specimen sequenced was peripheral blood. The TCR was taken from a woman aged 50 to 65 with acute or convalescent COVID-19. The rearrangement joins TRBV28 to TRBJ1-1; possibly TRBD1 for D (6 bases). The CDR3, as DNA: TGTGCCAGCAGTCCGGGGACGGACAGAAACACTGAAGCTTTCTTT. Translating it yields CASSPGTDRNTEAFF.